Listed below are T cell receptor beta chains from one sample, sequenced in a study of Graves' ophthalmopathy and Graves' hyperthyroidism. TCRdb processed the multiplex PCR reads anew with MiXCR; each CDR3 protein has one entry. Among hundreds of thousands of distinct CDR3 sequences listed, about 24% were seen once. Input material: peripheral blood. The origin of the receptors is a woman in her late teens or twenties with stable Graves' hyperthyroidism. Some clones in this sample may be carry-over from other donors' samples. Both conserved end residues are part of each CDR3. D genes are given only for firm matches. Clone size is not always given. Where it is, it says once, few, many or a class for expanded clones.

j_call v_call d_call clone_size cdr3_length cdr3_nt cdr3_aa
TRBJ1-2 TRBV2 - many 13 TGTGCCAGCAGTGTAGTGGACACTCATGGCTACACCTTC CASSVVDTHGYTF
TRBJ1-5 TRBV12-3/TRBV12-4 - - 13 TGTGCCAGCAGTCCCATTGGGGGCGGGACCCAGCATTTT CASSPIGGGTQHF
TRBJ1-2 TRBV30 - - 13 TGTGCCTGGAGTGTTGGGGGCAGCGGTGGCTACACCTTC CAWSVGGSGGYTF
TRBJ2-7 TRBV5-1 TRBD1 - 16 TGCGCCAGCAGCTTGGGGGCGACAGGGGTCTCCTACGAGCAGTACTTC CASSLGATGVSYEQYF
TRBJ2-7 TRBV11-1 TRBD2 - 16 TGTGCCAGCAGCTTAGGGTCTAGCGGGAGGTGGGACGAGCAGTACTTC CASSLGSSGRWDEQYF
TRBJ2-2 TRBV6-2/TRBV6-3 TRBD1 many 17 TGTGCCAGCATTCGACGAGGGGGCGTAGGGAACACCGGGGAGCTGTTTTTT CASIRRGGVGNTGELFF
TRBJ1-6 TRBV27 - many 15 TGTGCCAGCAGTTTGGGCCCACGGGGAAATTCACCCCTCCACTTT CASSLGPRGNSPLHF
TRBJ1-1 TRBV4-1 - - 14 TGCGCCAGCAGCCACACCGGTCTAAGCACTGAAGCTTTCTTT CASSHTGLSTEAFF
TRBJ1-5 TRBV3-1 - many 15 TGTGCCAGCAGCCAAGGGCTAGGGAGCAATCAGCCCCAGCATTTT CASSQGLGSNQPQHF
TRBJ1-2 TRBV20-1 - many 11 TGCAGTGCGACTTTTGTATTTGGCTACACCTTC CSATFVFGYTF
TRBJ1-1 TRBV5-1 - many 14 TGCGCCAGCAGCCCACGAGGCGGTTTCCCTGAAGCTTTCTTT CASSPRGGFPEAFF
TRBJ1-1 TRBV20-1 - many 12 TGCAGTGTTGCGCAACCGAACACTGAAGCTTTCTTT CSVAQPNTEAFF
TRBJ1-5 TRBV12-3/TRBV12-4 TRBD1 - 16 TGTGCCAGCAGCTTGGCCCCCGGGACAGGGGGTCAGCCCCAGCATTTT CASSLAPGTGGQPQHF
TRBJ2-5 TRBV19 TRBD1 many 13 TGTGCCAGTAGCGCAGGGGGCGCGGAGACCCAGTACTTC CASSAGGAETQYF
TRBJ1-1 TRBV9 TRBD1 - 17 TGTGCCAGCAGCGGGGACAGGAGGGACCCAATGAACACTGAAGCTTTCTTT CASSGDRRDPMNTEAFF